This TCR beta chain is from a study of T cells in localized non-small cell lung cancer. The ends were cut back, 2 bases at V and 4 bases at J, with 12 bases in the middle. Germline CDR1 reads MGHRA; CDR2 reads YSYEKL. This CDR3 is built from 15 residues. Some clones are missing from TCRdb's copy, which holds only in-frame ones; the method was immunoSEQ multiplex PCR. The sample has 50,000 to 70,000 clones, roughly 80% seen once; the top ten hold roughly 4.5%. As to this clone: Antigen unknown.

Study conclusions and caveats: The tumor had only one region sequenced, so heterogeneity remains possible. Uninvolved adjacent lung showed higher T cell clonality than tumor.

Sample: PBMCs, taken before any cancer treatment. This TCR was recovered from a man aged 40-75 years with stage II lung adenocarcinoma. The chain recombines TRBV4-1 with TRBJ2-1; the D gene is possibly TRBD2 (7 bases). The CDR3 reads CASSQQGGGYNEQFF. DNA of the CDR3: TGCGCCAGCAGCCAACAGGGAGGGGGGTACAATGAGCAGTTCTTC.